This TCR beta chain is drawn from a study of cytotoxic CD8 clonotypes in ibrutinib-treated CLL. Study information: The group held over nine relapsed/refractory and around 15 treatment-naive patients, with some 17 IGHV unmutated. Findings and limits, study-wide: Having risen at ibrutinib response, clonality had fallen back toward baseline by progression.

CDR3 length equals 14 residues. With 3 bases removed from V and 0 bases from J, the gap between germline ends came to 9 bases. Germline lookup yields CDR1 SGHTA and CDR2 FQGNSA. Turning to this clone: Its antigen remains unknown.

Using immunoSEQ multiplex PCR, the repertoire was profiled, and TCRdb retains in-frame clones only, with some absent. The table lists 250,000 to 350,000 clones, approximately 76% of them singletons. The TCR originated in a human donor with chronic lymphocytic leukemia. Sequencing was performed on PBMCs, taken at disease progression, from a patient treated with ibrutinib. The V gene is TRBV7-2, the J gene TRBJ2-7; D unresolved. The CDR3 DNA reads TGTGCCAGCAGCTTTGCTGGAAACTCCTACGAGCAGTACTTC. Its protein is CASSFAGNSYEQYF.